This T cell receptor beta chain came from a study of blood T cell repertoires in COVID-19. Study-level background: The United States, Italy and Spain supplied acute and convalescent COVID-19 samples. PBMCs, B-cell-depleted T cells, or T cells provided the cDNA or gDNA that made up the material.

V dropped 5 bases and J dropped 4 bases, with 12 bases sitting between them. The germline gives CDR1 GTSNPN, CDR2 SVGIG (reference sequence). This CDR3 is built from 12 residues. This clone was seen a few times. Source study methods: Amplified reference gene primers provided the basis for estimating nucleated cell counts. Some clones are missing from TCRdb's copy, which holds only in-frame ones; the method was immunoSEQ multiplex PCR. V and J calls and clone size follow that table, whereas D and trimming were derived from the DNA. The data hold 200,000 or so clones, with more than 70% observed a single time. Study members were between about 18 and 90 years old and lived in some 22 US regions.

The rearrangement joins TRBV30 to TRBJ2-7, with D unresolved. The specimen was PBMCs or T cells enriched from blood (not recorded which). The origin of this receptor is a woman in her thirties or forties with acute COVID-19. This CDR3 is CAWGPSRYEQYF. The DNA of the CDR3 is TGTGCCTGGGGCCCGTCCAGATACGAGCAGTACTTC.